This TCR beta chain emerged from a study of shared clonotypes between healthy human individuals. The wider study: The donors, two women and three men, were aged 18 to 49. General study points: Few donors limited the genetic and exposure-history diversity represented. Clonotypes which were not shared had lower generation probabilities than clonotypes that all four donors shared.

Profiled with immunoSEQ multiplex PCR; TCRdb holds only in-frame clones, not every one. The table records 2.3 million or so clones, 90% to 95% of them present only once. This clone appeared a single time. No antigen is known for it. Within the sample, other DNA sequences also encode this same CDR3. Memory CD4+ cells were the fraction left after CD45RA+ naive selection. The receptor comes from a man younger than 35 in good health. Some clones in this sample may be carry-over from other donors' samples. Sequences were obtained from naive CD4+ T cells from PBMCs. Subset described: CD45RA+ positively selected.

CDR3 in DNA: TGTGCCAGTAGTACAGGGACAGGGGGCACCGGGGAGCTGTTTTTT. This gives the protein CASSTGTGGTGELFF. The J gene is TRBJ2-2, the V gene TRBV19; 11 positions match TRBD1. J lost 4 bases, V lost 4 bases, and 2 bases had no gene match. Germline CDR1 and CDR2: LNHDA and SQIVND (reference sequence). CDR3 length: 15 amino acids.